The clone carrying this TCR beta chain was observed a handful of times. What it recognizes is unknown. This sample stems from a study of T cells in Graves' hyperthyroidism and ophthalmopathy. Study findings and constraints: A median roughly 6.6 months before onset, the model predicted ophthalmopathy. Most thyroid clonotypes expanded above 0.001 appeared in blood too.

This CDR3 spans 16 amino acids. Germline loops: CDR1 SEHNR, CDR2 FQNEAQ (reference sequence). Unmatched junction bases numbered 5, after V lost 1 base and J lost 2 bases. Amplification yielded TCR beta CDR3 regions, with RNA transcripts as the source. An initial round of RT-PCR targeting the TCR CDR3 relied on the HTBI primer set. Each CDR3 protein gets one entry after TCRdb re-called the multiplex PCR reads with MiXCR. The data hold a few hundred thousand distinct CDR3 sequences, with roughly 17% observed a single time. Input material: blood. The chain combines TRBV7-9 with TRBJ2-3; 8 positions match TRBD1. The sequence was obtained from a woman younger than 30 with Graves' ophthalmopathy. DNA of the CDR3: TGTGCCAGCAGCTTAGTAGGGACAGGCCCCACAGATACGCAGTATTTT. Translating it yields CASSLVGTGPTDTQYF.